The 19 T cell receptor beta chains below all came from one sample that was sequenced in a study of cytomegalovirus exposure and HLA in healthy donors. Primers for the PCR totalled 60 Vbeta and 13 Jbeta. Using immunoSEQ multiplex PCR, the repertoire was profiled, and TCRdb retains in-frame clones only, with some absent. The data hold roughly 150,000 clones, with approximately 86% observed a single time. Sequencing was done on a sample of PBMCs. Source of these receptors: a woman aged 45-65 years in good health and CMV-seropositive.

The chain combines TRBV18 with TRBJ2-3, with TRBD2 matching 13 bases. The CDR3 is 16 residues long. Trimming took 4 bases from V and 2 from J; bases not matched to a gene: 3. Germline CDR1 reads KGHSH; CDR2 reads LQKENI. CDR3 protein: CASSRLAGGITDTQYF. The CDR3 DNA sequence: TGTGCCAGCTCACGACTAGCGGGGGGTATCACAGATACGCAGTATTTT. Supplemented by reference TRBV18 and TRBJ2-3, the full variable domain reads NAGVMQNPRHLVRRRGQEARLRCSPMKGHSHVYWYRQLPEEGLKFMVYLQKENIIDESGMPKERFSAEFPKEGPSILRIQQVVRGDSAAYFCASSRLAGGITDTQYFGPGTRLTVL.

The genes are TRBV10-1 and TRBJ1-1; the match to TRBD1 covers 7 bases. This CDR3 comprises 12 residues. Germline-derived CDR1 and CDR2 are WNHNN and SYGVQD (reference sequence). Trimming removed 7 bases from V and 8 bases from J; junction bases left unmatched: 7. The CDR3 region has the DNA TGCGCCAGCACCTCCTGGACAGGCGAAGCTTTCTTT. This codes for CASTSWTGEAFF.

The CDR3 nucleotides read TGTGCCAGCAGTTTATGGACAGCCCTTTCACCCCTCCACTTT. This gives the protein CASSLWTALSPLHF. The gene calls are TRBV27 and TRBJ1-6; tentatively, D is TRBD1 (6 bases). This CDR3 contains 14 residues. The germline gives CDR1 MNHEY, CDR2 SMNVEV (reference sequence). V lost 1 base and J 9 bases, leaving 10 bases between the germline ends.

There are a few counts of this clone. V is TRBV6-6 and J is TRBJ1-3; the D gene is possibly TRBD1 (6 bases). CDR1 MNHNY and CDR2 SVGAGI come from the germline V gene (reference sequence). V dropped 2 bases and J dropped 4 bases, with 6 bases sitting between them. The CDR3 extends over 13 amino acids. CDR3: CASSYGTGNTIYF. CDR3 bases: TGTGCCAGCAGTTACGGGACAGGAAACACCATATATTTT.

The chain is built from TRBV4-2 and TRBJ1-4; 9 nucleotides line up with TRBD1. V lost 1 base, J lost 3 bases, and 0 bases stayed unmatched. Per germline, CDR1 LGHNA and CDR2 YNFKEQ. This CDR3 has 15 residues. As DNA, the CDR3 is TGTGCCAGCAGCCAAGGGACAGGGGCTAATGAAAAACTGTTTTTT. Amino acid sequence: CASSQGTGANEKLFF.

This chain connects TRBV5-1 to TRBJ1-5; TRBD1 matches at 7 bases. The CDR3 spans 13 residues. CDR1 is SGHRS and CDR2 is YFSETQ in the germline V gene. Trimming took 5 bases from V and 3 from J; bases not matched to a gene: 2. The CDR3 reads CASRTGPNQPQHF. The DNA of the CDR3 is TGCGCCAGCAGGACAGGGCCCAATCAGCCCCAGCATTTT.

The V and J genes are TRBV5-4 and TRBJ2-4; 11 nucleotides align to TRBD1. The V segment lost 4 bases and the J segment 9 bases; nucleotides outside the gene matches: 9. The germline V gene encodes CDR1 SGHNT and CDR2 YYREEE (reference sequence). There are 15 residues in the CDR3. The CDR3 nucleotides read TGTGCCAGCAGCAGTCCCGGGACAGGGGGAGGCATTCAGTACTTC. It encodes CASSSPGTGGGIQYF.

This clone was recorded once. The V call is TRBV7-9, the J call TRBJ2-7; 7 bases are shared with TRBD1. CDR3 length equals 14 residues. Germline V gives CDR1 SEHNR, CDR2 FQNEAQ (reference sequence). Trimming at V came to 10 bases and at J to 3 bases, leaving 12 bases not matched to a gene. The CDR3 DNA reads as TGTGCCACCGCACCCGGGACAGCAAACTACGAGCAGTACTTC. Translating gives CATAPGTANYEQYF.

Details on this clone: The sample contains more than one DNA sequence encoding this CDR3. The CDR3: CATSLAGGPTDTQYF. The DNA of the CDR3 is TGTGCCACCAGCCTCGCAGGGGGGCCCACAGATACGCAGTATTTT. The rearrangement joins TRBV15 to TRBJ2-3; D might be TRBD1 (7 bases). There are 15 residues in the CDR3. The germline V gene has CDR1 LNHNV and CDR2 YYDKDF (reference sequence). The germline V and J ends were trimmed by 5 bases and 2 bases, with 14 bases remaining between them.

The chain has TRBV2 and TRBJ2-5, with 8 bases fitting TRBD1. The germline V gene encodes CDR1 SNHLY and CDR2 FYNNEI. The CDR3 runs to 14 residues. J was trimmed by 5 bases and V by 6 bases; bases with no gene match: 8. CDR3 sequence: CASRVTGGKETQYF. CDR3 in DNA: TGTGCCAGCAGAGTTACAGGGGGGAAGGAGACCCAGTACTTC. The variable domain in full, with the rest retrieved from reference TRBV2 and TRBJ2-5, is EPEVTQTPSHQVTQMGQEVILRCVPISNHLYFYWYRQILGQKVEFLVSFYNNEISEKSEIFDDQFSVERPDGSNFTLKIRSTKLEDSAMYFCASRVTGGKETQYFGPGTRLLVL.

The CDR3 DNA reads as TGTGCCAGCAGCTTAGGACTCGGGGGCTACACCTTC. This codes for CASSLGLGGYTF. This chain uses TRBV7-9 with TRBJ1-2, with D uncertain. The V end lost 1 base, the J end lost 8 bases, and 8 bases lay between the germline ends. The CDR3 totals 12 residues. Per germline, CDR1 SEHNR and CDR2 FQNEAQ (reference sequence).

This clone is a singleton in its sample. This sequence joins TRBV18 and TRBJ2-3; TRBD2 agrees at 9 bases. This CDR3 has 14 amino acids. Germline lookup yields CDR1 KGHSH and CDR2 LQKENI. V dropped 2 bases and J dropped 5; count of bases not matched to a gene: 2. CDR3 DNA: TGTGCCAGCTCACCAAATAGCGGGGGAGATACGCAGTATTTT. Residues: CASSPNSGGDTQYF.

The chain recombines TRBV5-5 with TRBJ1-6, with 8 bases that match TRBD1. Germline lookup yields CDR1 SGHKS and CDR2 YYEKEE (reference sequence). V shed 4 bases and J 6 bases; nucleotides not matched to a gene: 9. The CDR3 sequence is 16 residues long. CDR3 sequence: CASSQADRGGNSPLHF. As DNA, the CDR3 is TGTGCCAGCAGCCAAGCCGACAGGGGTGGTAATTCACCCCTCCACTTT. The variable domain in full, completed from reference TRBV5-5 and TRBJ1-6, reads DAGVTQSPTHLIKTRGQQVTLRCSPISGHKSVSWYQQVLGQGPQFIFQYYEKEERGRGNFPDRFSARQFPNYSSELNVNALLLGDSALYLCASSQADRGGNSPLHFGNGTRLTVT.

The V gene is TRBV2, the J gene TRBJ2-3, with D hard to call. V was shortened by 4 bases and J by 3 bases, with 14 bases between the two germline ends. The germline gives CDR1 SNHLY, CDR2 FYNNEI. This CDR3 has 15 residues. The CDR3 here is CASSVEASGTDTQYF. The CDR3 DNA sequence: TGTGCCAGCAGTGTCGAGGCGTCCGGGACAGATACGCAGTATTTT.

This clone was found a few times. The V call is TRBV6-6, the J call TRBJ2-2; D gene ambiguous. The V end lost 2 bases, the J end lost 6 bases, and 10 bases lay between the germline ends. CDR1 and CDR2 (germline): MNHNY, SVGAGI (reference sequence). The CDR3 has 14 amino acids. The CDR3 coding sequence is TGTGCCAGCAGTTACCTAGGCGAGGCCGGGGAGCTGTTTTTT. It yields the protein CASSYLGEAGELFF.

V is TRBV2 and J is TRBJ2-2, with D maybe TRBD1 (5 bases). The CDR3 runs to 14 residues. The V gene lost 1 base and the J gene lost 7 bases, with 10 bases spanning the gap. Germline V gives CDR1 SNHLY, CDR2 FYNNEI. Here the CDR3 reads CASSEVRDSGELFF. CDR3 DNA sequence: TGTGCCAGCAGTGAAGTTAGAGACAGCGGGGAGCTGTTTTTT.

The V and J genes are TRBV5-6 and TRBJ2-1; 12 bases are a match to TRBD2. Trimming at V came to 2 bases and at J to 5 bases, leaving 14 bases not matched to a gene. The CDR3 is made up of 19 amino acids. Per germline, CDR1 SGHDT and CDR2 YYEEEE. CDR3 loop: CASSFGPIPSGGADNEQFF. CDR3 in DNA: TGTGCCAGCAGCTTTGGCCCAATACCTAGCGGGGGGGCCGACAATGAGCAGTTCTTC.

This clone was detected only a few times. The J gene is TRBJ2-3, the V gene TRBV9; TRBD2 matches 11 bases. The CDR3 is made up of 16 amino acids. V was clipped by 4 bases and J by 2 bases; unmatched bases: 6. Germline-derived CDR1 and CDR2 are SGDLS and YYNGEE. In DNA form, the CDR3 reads TGTGCCAGCAGCCTTCTGACTAGCGGGACCACAGATACGCAGTATTTT. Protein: CASSLLTSGTTDTQYF.

CDR3 residues: CASSARGAGVRVNQPQHF. The CDR3 DNA reads TGTGCCAGCAGTGCCAGGGGGGCAGGGGTCAGAGTAAATCAGCCCCAGCATTTT. The chain combines TRBV6-1 with TRBJ1-5; TRBD1 aligns across 7 bases. After removal of 4 bases from V and 4 bases from J, the junction contained 16 bases not matched to a gene. Per germline, CDR1 MNHNS and CDR2 SASEGT. The CDR3 has 18 amino acids.